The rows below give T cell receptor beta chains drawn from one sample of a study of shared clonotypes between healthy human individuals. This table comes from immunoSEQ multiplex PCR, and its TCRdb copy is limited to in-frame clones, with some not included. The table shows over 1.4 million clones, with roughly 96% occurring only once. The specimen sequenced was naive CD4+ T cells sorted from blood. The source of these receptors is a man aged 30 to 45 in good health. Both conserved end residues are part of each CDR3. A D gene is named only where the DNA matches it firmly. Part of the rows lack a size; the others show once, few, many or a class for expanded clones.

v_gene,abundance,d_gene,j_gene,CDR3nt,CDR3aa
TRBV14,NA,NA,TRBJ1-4,TGTGCCAGCAGCCAACTTCAGGGGAGGGGTGAAAAACTGTTTTTT,CASSQLQGRGEKLFF
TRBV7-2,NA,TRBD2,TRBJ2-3,TGTGCCAGCAGCTTACCTCTGGGCCTAGCGGGAGCAGATACGCAGTATTTT,CASSLPLGLAGADTQYF
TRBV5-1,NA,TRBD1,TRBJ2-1,TGCGCCAGCAGCTTGGCGGGACAGGGAGGAGGTGAGCAGTTCTTC,CASSLAGQGGGEQFF
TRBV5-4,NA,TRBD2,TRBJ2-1,TGTGCCAGCAGTGGAGGGACTAGCGGGAGAGACAATGAGCAGTTCTTC,CASSGGTSGRDNEQFF
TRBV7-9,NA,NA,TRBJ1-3,TGTGCCAGCAGCTTTAACAGCTCCAGGGTCATTTTCTCTGGAAACACCATATATTTT,CASSFNSSRVIFSGNTIYF
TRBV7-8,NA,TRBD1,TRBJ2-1,TGTGCCAGCATGCCAGGGGGAGCGACCTCCTACAATGAGCAGTTCTTC,CASMPGGATSYNEQFF
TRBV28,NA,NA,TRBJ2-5,TGTGCCAGCACTTCGGTGTACCAAGAGACCCAGTACTTC,CASTSVYQETQYF
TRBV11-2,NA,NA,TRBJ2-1,TGTGCCAGCAGCTCCGATGGGGATCAGCAGTTCTTC,CASSSDGDQQFF
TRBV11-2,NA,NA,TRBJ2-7,TGTGCCAGCAGCTTAGGAGAACCACACCGATACGAGCAGTACTTC,CASSLGEPHRYEQYF
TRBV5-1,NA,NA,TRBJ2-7,TGCGCCAGCAGCTCAGGGGATGGCTACGAGCAGTACTTC,CASSSGDGYEQYF
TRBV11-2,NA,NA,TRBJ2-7,TGTGCCAGCAGCTTAGATCGCCTAGCCGGAGCCTACGAGCAGTACTTC,CASSLDRLAGAYEQYF
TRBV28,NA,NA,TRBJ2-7,TGTGCCAGCGGACCGGGCCTTGGTGAGCAGTACTTC,CASGPGLGEQYF
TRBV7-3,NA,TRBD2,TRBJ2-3,TGTGCCAGCAGCCCGAGCGGGGAGAGGAAAGATACGCAGTATTTT,CASSPSGERKDTQYF
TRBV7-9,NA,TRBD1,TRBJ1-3,TGTGCCAGCAGCTTACAGGCAGGGGGTGGAAACACCATATATTTT,CASSLQAGGGNTIYF
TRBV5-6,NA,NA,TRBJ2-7,TGTGCCAGCAGCTTGGGCCTGACTGTATACGAGCAGTACTTC,CASSLGLTVYEQYF
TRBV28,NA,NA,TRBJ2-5,TGTGCCACCTCAGGGGCCGAAGAGACCCAGTACTTC,CATSGAEETQYF
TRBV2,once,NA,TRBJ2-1,TGTGCCAGCACCAGGGCGAATGACGGTCACAATGAGCAGTTCTTC,CASTRANDGHNEQFF
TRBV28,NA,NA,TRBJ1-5,TGTGCCAGCAGTTTAGTTCGTCAGCCCCAGCATTTT,CASSLVRQPQHF
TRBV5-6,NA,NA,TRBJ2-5,TGTGCCAGCAGCTTCACAGACAACCGGGAGACCCAGTACTTC,CASSFTDNRETQYF
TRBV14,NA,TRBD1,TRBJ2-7,TGTGCCAGCAGCCAAATTCGAGGGGGCCGATTCTACGAGCAGTACTTC,CASSQIRGGRFYEQYF
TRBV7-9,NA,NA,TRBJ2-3,TGTGCCAGCAGCCCCCGGTTGGGCCGCACAGATACGCAGTATTTT,CASSPRLGRTDTQYF
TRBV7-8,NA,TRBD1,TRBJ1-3,TGTGCCAGCAGCTTCCTTCTTGGACAGGCTGGAAACACCATATATTTT,CASSFLLGQAGNTIYF
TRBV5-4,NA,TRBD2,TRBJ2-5,TGTGCCAGCAGCTTAGTAGCGGGGTTTACAGAGACCCAGTACTTC,CASSLVAGFTETQYF
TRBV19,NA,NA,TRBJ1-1,TGTGCCAGTAGCCTCTCCGGGCCCCCGAAAGCTTTCTTT,CASSLSGPPKAFF
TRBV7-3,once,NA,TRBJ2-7,TGTGCCAGCAGCCCCAACGGCGGGCGTTTGTACTTC,CASSPNGGRLYF